A single T cell receptor beta chain is shown here with its context. This entry is derived from a study of blood T cell repertoires in COVID-19. Trimming left V 2 bases short and J 1 base short, with 11 bases between. The CDR3 runs 15 residues. Germline CDR1 and CDR2: SGHTA and FQGNSA. The authors' processing: Estimated nucleated cell counts came from reference gene primer amplification. The assay was immunoSEQ multiplex PCR, and TCRdb's table has in-frame clones only and misses some. For V, J and clone size, that table is used; D and trimming come from the DNA. The data show about 230,000 clones, about four fifths seen once.

This chain uses TRBV7-2 with TRBJ1-1; tentative D call: TRBD1 (5 bases). The source of this sequence is a man aged 55 to 70 who had recovered from COVID-19. What was sequenced was PBMCs or T cells enriched from blood (not recorded which). The CDR3 DNA is TGTGCCAGCAGCTTAAGTCCAGGGCGGAACACTGAAGCTTTCTTT. This gives the protein CASSLSPGRNTEAFF.